This TCR beta chain was documented in a study of beta chain features in type 1 diabetes. Note on this clone: Its antigen is currently unknown.

Study-wide results and caveats: Researchers caution that PCR might favor shorter templates, equally among patients and controls. An over-representation of cells with high TCR expression could result from cDNA sequencing. The naive, central memory and Treg TCRB repertoires looked more alike in patients than they did in healthy donors.

What was sequenced were expressed TCRB transcripts, since all of the isolated RNA had been reverse transcribed. Measured with immunoSEQ multiplex PCR; TCRdb has only the in-frame clones, and not every one. Among hundreds of thousands of clones listed, less than 15% were seen once. Germline CDR1 and CDR2: LNHNV and YYDKDF (reference sequence). Trimming cost V 3 bases and J 3 bases; bases outside gene matches: 11. This CDR3 has 17 residues. Populations obtained by sorting all exceeded 95% purity. The receptor was isolated from a man under 40 in good health. Sample: central memory CD4+ T cells from blood. The chain uses TRBV15 and TRBJ1-5, with TRBD1 matching 7 bases. CDR3 protein: CATSRALTGFNNQPQHF. In DNA, the CDR3 is TGTGCCACCAGCAGGGCCTTGACAGGGTTTAACAATCAGCCCCAGCATTTT.